These T cell receptor beta chains were read from a single sample in a study of T-cell memory formation after mild COVID-19. TCRdb reprocessed the 5' RACE reads with MiXCR, giving one entry per CDR3 protein. The sample lists more than 85,000 distinct CDR3 sequences, over 8.5% seen once, with about 40% in the top ten. Sequencing was done on a sample of PBMCs or a T cell subset sorted from them (not recorded which). These receptors originate from a man aged 18 to 30 who had mild COVID-19 (a few samples of this study predate the infection). Cell type and time point are not known. The CDR3 runs from the conserved cysteine through the conserved F or W. Fields, in order: V gene, J gene, clone size, D gene, CDR3 protein, CDR3 DNA. The D gene is left open where the match is weak. The size entry is marked missing in some rows and otherwise reads once, few, many or a size class.

v_call: TRBV24-1; j_call: TRBJ2-3; clone_size: NA; d_call: NA; cdr3_aa: CATSARRGYTDTQYF; cdr3_nt: TGTGCCACCAGTGCGCGGAGGGGATACACAGATACGCAGTATTTT
v_call: TRBV5-5; j_call: TRBJ1-1; clone_size: NA; d_call: TRBD1; cdr3_aa: CASSFRTGWTEAFF; cdr3_nt: TGTGCCAGCAGCTTCAGGACAGGGTGGACTGAAGCTTTCTTT
v_call: TRBV13; j_call: TRBJ1-6; clone_size: NA; d_call: TRBD1; cdr3_aa: CASSLDRGTPLHF; cdr3_nt: TGTGCCAGCAGCTTGGACAGGGGGACACCCCTCCACTTT
v_call: TRBV3-1; j_call: TRBJ2-1; clone_size: NA; d_call: NA; cdr3_aa: CASSQQAGAYNEQFF; cdr3_nt: TGTGCCAGCAGCCAACAGGCCGGAGCCTACAATGAGCAGTTCTTC
v_call: TRBV7-6; j_call: TRBJ2-2; clone_size: NA; d_call: NA; cdr3_aa: CASSLLGENTGELFF; cdr3_nt: TGTGCCAGCAGCTTATTGGGGGAGAACACCGGGGAGCTGTTTTTT
v_call: TRBV6-6; j_call: TRBJ2-5; clone_size: NA; d_call: NA; cdr3_aa: CASSPMYGGQETQYF; cdr3_nt: TGTGCCAGCAGCCCCATGTACGGCGGCCAAGAGACCCAGTACTTC
v_call: TRBV29-1; j_call: TRBJ1-1; clone_size: few; d_call: NA; cdr3_aa: CSVGTGGTEAFF; cdr3_nt: TGCAGCGTCGGGACGGGTGGCACTGAAGCTTTCTTT
v_call: TRBV3-1; j_call: TRBJ2-2; clone_size: NA; d_call: TRBD2; cdr3_aa: CASLLSGGNTGELFF; cdr3_nt: TGTGCCAGCCTACTTAGCGGGGGGAACACCGGGGAGCTGTTTTTT
v_call: TRBV7-3; j_call: TRBJ2-7; clone_size: NA; d_call: NA; cdr3_aa: CASSPRTGLSYEQYF; cdr3_nt: TGTGCCAGCAGCCCCCGGACAGGACTAAGCTACGAGCAGTACTTC
v_call: TRBV4-1; j_call: TRBJ1-6; clone_size: few; d_call: NA; cdr3_aa: CASSPPGQLERHF; cdr3_nt: TGCGCCAGCAGCCCCCCGGGACAATTAGAGCGTCACTTT
v_call: TRBV29-1; j_call: TRBJ2-7; clone_size: NA; d_call: NA; cdr3_aa: CSAFFGAEQYF; cdr3_nt: TGCAGCGCCTTCTTCGGGGCGGAGCAGTACTTC
v_call: TRBV30; j_call: TRBJ2-5; clone_size: NA; d_call: TRBD2; cdr3_aa: CAWSVGGDYQETQYF; cdr3_nt: TGTGCCTGGAGTGTCGGGGGGGATTACCAAGAGACCCAGTACTTC
v_call: TRBV7-2; j_call: TRBJ2-5; clone_size: NA; d_call: NA; cdr3_aa: CASNSEQETQYF; cdr3_nt: TGTGCCAGCAATTCGGAGCAAGAGACCCAGTACTTC
v_call: TRBV4-2; j_call: TRBJ1-1; clone_size: few; d_call: TRBD1; cdr3_aa: CASSHVRGQAAELEAFF; cdr3_nt: TGTGCCAGCAGCCATGTCCGCGGACAGGCGGCGGAGCTTGAAGCTTTCTTT
v_call: TRBV9; j_call: TRBJ2-3; clone_size: NA; d_call: NA; cdr3_aa: CASSAGSGRDTQYF; cdr3_nt: TGTGCCAGCAGTGCCGGGTCTGGTCGCGATACGCAGTATTTT
v_call: TRBV20-1; j_call: TRBJ1-2; clone_size: NA; d_call: NA; cdr3_aa: CSAAYGYTF; cdr3_nt: TGCAGTGCGGCCTATGGCTACACCTTC
v_call: TRBV4-2; j_call: TRBJ2-1; clone_size: few; d_call: NA; cdr3_aa: CASSQTGYEQFF; cdr3_nt: TGTGCCAGCAGCCAAACTGGCTATGAGCAGTTCTTC
v_call: TRBV4-1; j_call: TRBJ1-5; clone_size: few; d_call: TRBD1; cdr3_aa: CASSQGTGVANQPQHF; cdr3_nt: TGCGCCAGCAGCCAAGGGACAGGGGTTGCCAATCAGCCCCAGCATTTT
v_call: TRBV12-3/TRBV12-4; j_call: TRBJ2-5; clone_size: NA; d_call: TRBD1; cdr3_aa: CASSPRTGKGETQYF; cdr3_nt: TGTGCCAGCAGCCCCAGGACAGGGAAGGGGGAGACCCAGTACTTC
v_call: TRBV16; j_call: TRBJ2-1; clone_size: NA; d_call: TRBD2; cdr3_aa: CASSPQDLSGGGNEQFF; cdr3_nt: TGTGCCAGCAGCCCCCAGGATTTGAGCGGGGGGGGAAATGAGCAGTTCTTC
v_call: TRBV4-3; j_call: TRBJ2-1; clone_size: many; d_call: NA; cdr3_aa: CASSQEPGLAYNEQFF; cdr3_nt: TGCGCCAGCAGCCAAGAACCCGGGTTAGCCTACAATGAGCAGTTCTTC
v_call: TRBV15; j_call: TRBJ2-1; clone_size: few; d_call: NA; cdr3_aa: CATSRDFEQFF; cdr3_nt: TGTGCCACCAGCAGAGATTTTGAGCAGTTCTTC
v_call: TRBV5-1; j_call: TRBJ1-1; clone_size: many; d_call: NA; cdr3_aa: CASSPAVLGTEAFF; cdr3_nt: TGCGCCAGCAGCCCTGCGGTCCTTGGGACTGAAGCTTTCTTT
v_call: TRBV7-2; j_call: TRBJ2-1; clone_size: NA; d_call: NA; cdr3_aa: CASRSGYGGWDEQFF; cdr3_nt: TGTGCCAGCAGATCGGGATACGGGGGTTGGGATGAGCAGTTCTTC
v_call: TRBV20-1; j_call: TRBJ2-3; clone_size: NA; d_call: NA; cdr3_aa: CSARLDQDTQYF; cdr3_nt: TGCAGTGCTAGATTGGACCAAGATACGCAGTATTTT
v_call: TRBV6-5; j_call: TRBJ2-5; clone_size: few; d_call: TRBD2; cdr3_aa: CASTDVAGEGQETQYF; cdr3_nt: TGTGCCAGCACCGACGTAGCCGGGGAGGGCCAAGAGACCCAGTACTTC
v_call: TRBV12-3/TRBV12-4; j_call: TRBJ2-7; clone_size: NA; d_call: TRBD1; cdr3_aa: CASSGGTGVSYEQYF; cdr3_nt: TGTGCCAGCAGTGGAGGGACAGGGGTGTCCTACGAGCAGTACTTC
v_call: TRBV6-4; j_call: TRBJ2-6; clone_size: NA; d_call: TRBD1; cdr3_aa: CASSVTGGAGANVLTF; cdr3_nt: TGTGCCAGCAGTGTGACAGGGGGAGCTGGGGCCAACGTCCTGACTTTC
v_call: TRBV3-1; j_call: TRBJ2-1; clone_size: NA; d_call: TRBD2; cdr3_aa: CASSGRSSGGNEQFF; cdr3_nt: TGTGCCAGCAGCGGAAGATCGTCGGGGGGGAATGAGCAGTTCTTC
v_call: TRBV7-3; j_call: TRBJ2-3; clone_size: NA; d_call: NA; cdr3_aa: CASSLGGFSTDTQYF; cdr3_nt: TGTGCCAGCAGCTTGGGGGGTTTTAGCACAGATACGCAGTATTTT
v_call: TRBV6-4; j_call: TRBJ2-6; clone_size: large; d_call: TRBD1; cdr3_aa: CASSDSTGAGANVLTF; cdr3_nt: TGTGCCAGCAGTGACTCGACAGGGGCTGGGGCCAACGTCCTGACTTTC
v_call: TRBV19; j_call: TRBJ2-2; clone_size: NA; d_call: NA; cdr3_aa: CASSITITGELFF; cdr3_nt: TGTGCCAGTAGTATAACGATCACCGGGGAGCTGTTTTTT
v_call: TRBV6-2/TRBV6-3; j_call: TRBJ2-2; clone_size: few; d_call: NA; cdr3_aa: CASGLTWNTGELFF; cdr3_nt: TGTGCCAGCGGCCTCACTTGGAACACCGGGGAGCTGTTTTTT
v_call: TRBV29-1; j_call: TRBJ1-4; clone_size: few; d_call: NA; cdr3_aa: CSVGQFGGKLFF; cdr3_nt: TGCAGCGTTGGACAGTTCGGTGGAAAACTGTTTTTT
v_call: TRBV29-1; j_call: TRBJ2-3; clone_size: many; d_call: TRBD2; cdr3_aa: CSVGTSGGASDTQYF; cdr3_nt: TGCAGCGTCGGGACTAGCGGGGGGGCCTCAGATACGCAGTATTTT
v_call: TRBV7-9; j_call: TRBJ2-3; clone_size: few; d_call: TRBD1; cdr3_aa: CASSYGTDPTDTQYF; cdr3_nt: TGTGCCAGCAGCTATGGGACAGACCCCACAGATACGCAGTATTTT
v_call: TRBV4-1; j_call: TRBJ2-2; clone_size: NA; d_call: TRBD2; cdr3_aa: CASSLRPGLDDGELFF; cdr3_nt: TGCGCCAGCAGCCTGAGGCCGGGACTAGACGACGGGGAGCTGTTTTTT
v_call: TRBV29-1; j_call: TRBJ2-7; clone_size: NA; d_call: NA; cdr3_aa: CSVESSRTDSYEQYF; cdr3_nt: TGCAGCGTTGAATCCTCCCGGACAGACTCCTACGAGCAGTACTTC
v_call: TRBV7-9; j_call: TRBJ1-2; clone_size: many; d_call: NA; cdr3_aa: CASSLALQGANYGYTF; cdr3_nt: TGTGCCAGCAGCTTAGCGCTACAGGGAGCTAACTATGGCTACACCTTC
v_call: TRBV29-1; j_call: TRBJ2-5; clone_size: NA; d_call: TRBD1; cdr3_aa: CSVDPGQGTVSETQYF; cdr3_nt: TGCAGCGTTGACCCGGGACAGGGTACGGTTTCAGAGACCCAGTACTTC
v_call: TRBV10-3; j_call: TRBJ2-5; clone_size: many; d_call: TRBD2; cdr3_aa: CAISHRTSPQETQYF; cdr3_nt: TGTGCCATCAGCCACCGGACTAGCCCGCAAGAGACCCAGTACTTC
v_call: TRBV14; j_call: TRBJ2-2; clone_size: NA; d_call: NA; cdr3_aa: CASSWGFGAGELFF; cdr3_nt: TGTGCCAGCAGCTGGGGCTTCGGGGCCGGGGAGCTGTTTTTT
v_call: TRBV7-8; j_call: TRBJ2-5; clone_size: few; d_call: NA; cdr3_aa: CASSLVPGGETQYF; cdr3_nt: TGTGCCAGCAGCTTAGTCCCCGGCGGAGAGACCCAGTACTTC
v_call: TRBV28; j_call: TRBJ2-3; clone_size: NA; d_call: NA; cdr3_aa: CASSPSTTDTQYF; cdr3_nt: TGTGCCAGCAGCCCCTCGACGACAGATACGCAGTATTTT
v_call: TRBV27; j_call: TRBJ2-5; clone_size: NA; d_call: TRBD1; cdr3_aa: CASSRRQGALGETQYF; cdr3_nt: TGTGCCAGCAGTAGGCGACAGGGGGCTCTCGGGGAGACCCAGTACTTC